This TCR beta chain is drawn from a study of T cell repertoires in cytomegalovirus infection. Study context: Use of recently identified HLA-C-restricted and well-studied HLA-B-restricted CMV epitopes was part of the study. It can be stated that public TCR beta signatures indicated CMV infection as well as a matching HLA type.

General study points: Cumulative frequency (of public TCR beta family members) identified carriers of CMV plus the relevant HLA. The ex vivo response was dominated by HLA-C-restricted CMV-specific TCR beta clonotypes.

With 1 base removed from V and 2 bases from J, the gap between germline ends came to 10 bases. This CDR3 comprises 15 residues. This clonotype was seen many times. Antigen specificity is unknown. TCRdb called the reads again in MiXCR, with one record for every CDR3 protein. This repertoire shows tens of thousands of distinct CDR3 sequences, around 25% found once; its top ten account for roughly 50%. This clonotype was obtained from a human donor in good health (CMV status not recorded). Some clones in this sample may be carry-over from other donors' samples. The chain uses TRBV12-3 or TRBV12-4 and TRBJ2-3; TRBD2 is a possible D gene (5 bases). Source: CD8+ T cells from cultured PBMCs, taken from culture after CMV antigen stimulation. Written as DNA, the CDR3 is TGTGCCAGCAGTTTAGGGAGCGGCCACACAGATACGCAGTATTTT. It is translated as CASSLGSGHTDTQYF.